One and the same sample provided the 16 T cell receptor beta chains below, sequenced in a study of cytomegalovirus exposure and HLA in healthy donors. Sequencing was performed with immunoSEQ multiplex PCR; in TCRdb, only in-frame clones are kept and a portion is missing. Of approximately 64,000 clones detected, approximately 90% appear once; the ten largest clones hold roughly 1.8%. Sequenced material: PBMCs. The receptor source for this set is a woman aged 18-29 years in good health and CMV-seronegative.

The chain links TRBV30 to TRBJ2-7; 10 bases are a match to TRBD2. The CDR3 length is 22 residues. Trimming cost V 0 bases and J 3 bases; bases outside gene matches: 26. Per the germline V gene, CDR1 is GTSNPN and CDR2 is SVGIG (reference sequence). The CDR3 loop is CAWSVRGSGQAGLAALGYEQYF. The CDR3 DNA reads as TGTGCCTGGAGTGTAAGGGGGTCTGGCCAGGCAGGACTAGCGGCTCTGGGCTACGAGCAGTACTTC.

The chain recombines TRBV7-2 with TRBJ2-1, with TRBD2 matching over 8 bases. With 1 base clipped from V and 5 bases from J, the junction kept 4 bases outside the gene matches. The CDR3 length is 15 residues. CDR1 is SGHTA, CDR2 FQGNSA, per germline. The CDR3 sequence: CASSLGLATNNEQFF. DNA of the CDR3: TGTGCCAGCAGCTTAGGACTAGCGACGAACAATGAGCAGTTCTTC.

The chain carries TRBV4-1 and TRBJ2-1; 8 nucleotides agree with TRBD2. Germline V lookup: CDR1 MGHRA, CDR2 YSYEKL. This CDR3 has 15 amino acids. V was clipped by 4 bases and J by 8 bases; unmatched bases: 10. The CDR3 sequence: CASSLGLVGTDEQFF. Here the CDR3 DNA reads TGCGCCAGCAGCCTGGGACTAGTAGGAACAGATGAGCAGTTCTTC.

CDR3 sequence reads: CAWFGGFDTQYF. For the CDR3, the DNA is TGTGCCTGGTTCGGGGGTTTCGATACGCAGTATTTT. The chain is built from TRBV30 and TRBJ2-3; tentatively, D is TRBD2 (6 bases). This CDR3 is 12 amino acids long. The germline gives CDR1 GTSNPN, CDR2 SVGIG (reference sequence). The V gene lost 5 bases and the J gene lost 6 bases, with 12 bases spanning the gap.

The chain joins TRBV18 to TRBJ2-3; tentatively, D is TRBD1 (5 bases). Germline loops: CDR1 KGHSH, CDR2 LQKENI. The CDR3 is 12 amino acids. V shed 5 bases and J shed 5 bases, with 8 bases lying between them. Here the CDR3 reads CASSGAEDTQYF. In DNA, the CDR3 is TGTGCCAGCTCAGGGGCGGAAGATACGCAGTATTTT.

This chain connects TRBV19 to TRBJ2-1; D perhaps matches TRBD2 (5 bases). The germline V gene has CDR1 LNHDA and CDR2 SQIVND (reference sequence). This CDR3 region has 13 residues. Deletions cut 7 bases from V and 0 bases from J, with 7 bases between. The CDR3 loop reads CASTRGSYNEQFF. CDR3 sequence (DNA): TGTGCCAGTACACGGGGCTCCTACAATGAGCAGTTCTTC.

This chain joins TRBV9 and TRBJ2-1; 11 nucleotides match TRBD2. With V trimmed by 3 bases and J by 9 bases, 8 bases remained unmatched. The CDR3 contains 15 residues. From germline, CDR1 is SGDLS and CDR2 YYNGEE. The CDR3 protein is CASSALAGVVSEQFF. For the CDR3, the DNA is TGTGCCAGCAGCGCACTAGCGGGAGTCGTCAGTGAGCAGTTCTTC. Looking up the rest from reference TRBV9 and TRBJ2-1 gives the full variable domain: DSGVTQTPKHLITATGQRVTLRCSPRSGDLSVYWYQQSLDQGLQFLIQYYNGEERAKGNILERFSAQQFPDLHSELNLSSLELGDSALYFCASSALAGVVSEQFFGPGTRLTVL.

The chain combines TRBV9 with TRBJ1-4; 7 bases align to TRBD1. CDR1 and CDR2 from the germline V gene are SGDLS and YYNGEE. Trimming at V came to 3 bases and at J to 6 bases, leaving 8 bases not matched to a gene. There are 15 residues in the CDR3. As DNA, the CDR3 is TGTGCCAGCAGCGGGACCGGGACAGCATATGAAAAACTGTTTTTT. Translation: CASSGTGTAYEKLFF. The entire variable domain, with the rest obtained from reference TRBV9 and TRBJ1-4, is as follows: DSGVTQTPKHLITATGQRVTLRCSPRSGDLSVYWYQQSLDQGLQFLIQYYNGEERAKGNILERFSAQQFPDLHSELNLSSLELGDSALYFCASSGTGTAYEKLFFGSGTQLSVL.

V usage is TRBV18 and J usage is TRBJ2-5; D gene unclear. CDR3 length equals 14 residues. Germline CDR1 is KGHSH and CDR2 is LQKENI. V was cut by 0 bases and J by 4 bases, with 9 bases left in between. The DNA of the CDR3 is TGTGCCAGCTCACCACCTAGTGTTCGAGAGACCCAGTACTTC. Its translation is CASSPPSVRETQYF.

This clone was counted once. The rearrangement uses TRBV12-2 and TRBJ2-1; the DNA was not compared with TRBD2, the D call given in the table. TRBV12-2 is a documented pseudogene. The CDR3 has 17 residues. CDR3 protein: CASRLFFGTNSYNEQFF. Here the CDR3 DNA reads TGTGCAAGTCGCTTATTCTTCGGTACCAACTCCTACAATGAGCAGTTCTTC.

This clone appeared a single time. J is TRBJ2-1 and V is TRBV4-3; D may be TRBD2 (6 bases). The V end was cut by 1 base, the J end by 0 bases, with 13 bases between. Germline CDR1 is LGHNA and CDR2 is YSLEER. The CDR3 runs to 17 residues. CDR3 residues: CASSQGAWRDSYNEQFF. CDR3 in DNA: TGCGCCAGCAGCCAAGGGGCGTGGAGGGACTCCTACAATGAGCAGTTCTTC.

V is TRBV7-9 and J is TRBJ2-7; a weak D match, TRBD2 (5 bases). This CDR3 has 16 amino acids. Germline V lookup: CDR1 SEHNR, CDR2 FQNEAQ (reference sequence). Trimming removed 5 bases at V and 4 bases at J, with 21 bases between. The CDR3 region is CASSGRTGGFPYEQYF. In nucleotides, the CDR3 is TGTGCCAGCAGCGGCCGGACTGGCGGGTTTCCTTACGAGCAGTACTTC.

This clone has only one observation. This chain joins TRBV7-9 and TRBJ2-7, with D tentatively TRBD1 (5 bases). CDR3 size: 13 residues. V was cut by 6 bases and J by 0 bases, with 9 bases left in between. Germline values: CDR1 SEHNR, CDR2 FQNEAQ (reference sequence). The CDR3 DNA sequence: TGTGCCAGCAGGGACACCCTCTCCTACGAGCAGTACTTC. This gives the protein CASRDTLSYEQYF. Looking up the rest from reference TRBV7-9 and TRBJ2-7 gives the full variable domain: DTGVSQNPRHKITKRGQNVTFRCDPISEHNRLYWYRQTLGQGPEFLTYFQNEAQLEKSRLLSDRFSAERPKGSFSTLEIQRTEQGDSAMYLCASRDTLSYEQYFGPGTRLTVT.

CDR3 DNA sequence: TGTGCCAGCAGCTTAAACAGGGACTATGGCTACACCTTC. This sequence encodes CASSLNRDYGYTF. The rearrangement uses TRBV7-9 and TRBJ1-2; a weak D match, TRBD1 (6 bases). V lost 2 bases and J lost 3, with 7 bases in between. The CDR3 covers 13 residues. CDR1 and CDR2 (germline): SEHNR, FQNEAQ (reference sequence).

The V and J genes are TRBV5-1 and TRBJ2-2; the D gene is possibly TRBD2 (6 bases). Germline loops: CDR1 SGHRS, CDR2 YFSETQ. The CDR3 consists of 18 residues. Trimming removed 0 bases from V and 2 bases from J, with 17 bases in between. Here the CDR3 DNA reads TGCGCCAGCAGCTTGGTAGGGGCGGGAAACCTTAACACCGGGGAGCTGTTTTTT. Translating it yields CASSLVGAGNLNTGELFF.

This clone is medium-sized (0.01 to 0.1%) in the sample. The chain couples TRBV28 to TRBJ2-2, with D maybe TRBD2 (6 bases). V was pared by 5 bases and J by 7 bases, with 14 bases between. This CDR3 contains 14 residues. Per germline, CDR1 MDHEN and CDR2 SYDVKM. Here the CDR3 reads CASSPAGSYGELFF. CDR3 nucleotide sequence: TGTGCCAGCAGTCCGGCGGGAAGCTACGGGGAGCTGTTTTTT.